This T cell receptor beta chain is drawn from a study of graft-versus-host responses after intestinal transplantation. The overall study: The transplants performed in recipients were multivisceral, liver-intestinal, or isolated intestinal.

Produced via immunoSEQ multiplex PCR; TCRdb's table is partial and in-frame only. The sample consists of about 77,000 clones, about 90% of them appearing once. As regards this clone: The antigen is undetermined.

Points from the study as a whole: Ileal or blood samples showed some GvH clones first, and such clones were also found in recipient marrow. Within allografts, high graft-versus-host to host-versus-graft clonal ratios were seen among patients with graft-donor T cell macrochimerism. Peak GvH clone levels in circulation were associated with early post-transplant HvG declines.

CDR1 is MGHRA and CDR2 is YSYEKL in the germline V gene. The CDR3 has 16 residues. V trimming: 1 base; J trimming: 5 bases; junction bases outside the gene matches: 11. The rearrangement joins TRBV4-1 to TRBJ2-7; 7 nucleotides agree with TRBD2. The sample was PBMCs, taken 98 days after intestinal transplantation. The clonotype originates from a human patient who received an intestinal transplant, so some T cells may come from the graft donor. The CDR3 sequence is CASSQVFRGSRHEQYF. CDR3 sequence (DNA): TGCGCCAGCAGCCAAGTCTTCCGCGGGAGTCGCCACGAGCAGTACTTC.